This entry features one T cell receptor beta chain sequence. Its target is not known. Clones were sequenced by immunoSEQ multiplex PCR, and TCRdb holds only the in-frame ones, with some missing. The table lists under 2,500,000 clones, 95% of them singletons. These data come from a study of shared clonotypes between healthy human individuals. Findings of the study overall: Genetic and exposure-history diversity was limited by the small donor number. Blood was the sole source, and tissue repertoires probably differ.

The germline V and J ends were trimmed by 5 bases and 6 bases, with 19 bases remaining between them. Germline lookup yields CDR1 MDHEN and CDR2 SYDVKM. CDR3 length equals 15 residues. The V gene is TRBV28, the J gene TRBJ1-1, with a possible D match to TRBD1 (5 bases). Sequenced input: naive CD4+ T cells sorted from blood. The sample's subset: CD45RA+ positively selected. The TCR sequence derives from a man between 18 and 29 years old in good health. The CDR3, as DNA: TGTGCCAGCAGTCAAACCCGTCCCCGGGGCGCTGAAGCTTTCTTT. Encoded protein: CASSQTRPRGAEAFF.